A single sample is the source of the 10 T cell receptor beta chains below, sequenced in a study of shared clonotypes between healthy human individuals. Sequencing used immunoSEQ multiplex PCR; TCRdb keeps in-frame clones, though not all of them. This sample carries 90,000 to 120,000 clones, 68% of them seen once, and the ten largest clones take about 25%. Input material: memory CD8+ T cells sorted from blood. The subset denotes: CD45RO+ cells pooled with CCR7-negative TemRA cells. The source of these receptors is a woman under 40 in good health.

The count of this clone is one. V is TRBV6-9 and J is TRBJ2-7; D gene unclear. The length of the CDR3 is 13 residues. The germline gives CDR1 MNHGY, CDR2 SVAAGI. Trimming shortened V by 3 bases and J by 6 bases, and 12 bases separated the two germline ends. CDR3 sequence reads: CASSYGLFGEQYF. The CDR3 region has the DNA TGTGCCAGCAGTTACGGCCTCTTTGGCGAGCAGTACTTC.

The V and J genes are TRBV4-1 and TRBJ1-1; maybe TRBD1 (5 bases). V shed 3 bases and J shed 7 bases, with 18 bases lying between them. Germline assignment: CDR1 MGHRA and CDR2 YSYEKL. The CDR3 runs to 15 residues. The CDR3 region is CASSQPVKGWREAFF. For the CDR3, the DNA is TGCGCCAGCAGCCAGCCCGTGAAGGGGTGGCGTGAAGCTTTCTTT.

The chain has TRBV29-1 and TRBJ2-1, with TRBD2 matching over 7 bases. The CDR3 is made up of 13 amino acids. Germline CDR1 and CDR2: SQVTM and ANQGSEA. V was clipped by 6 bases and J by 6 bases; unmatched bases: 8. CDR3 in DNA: TGCAGCGTCCCCACGGGACTATCCAATGAGCAGTTCTTC. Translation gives CSVPTGLSNEQFF.

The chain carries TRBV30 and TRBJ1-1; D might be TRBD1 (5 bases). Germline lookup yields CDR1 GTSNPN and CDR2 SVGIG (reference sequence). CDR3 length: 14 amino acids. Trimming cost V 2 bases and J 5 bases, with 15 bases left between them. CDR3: CAWSRAGSKTEAFF. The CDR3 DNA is TGTGCCTGGAGTAGGGCAGGGTCAAAAACTGAAGCTTTCTTT.

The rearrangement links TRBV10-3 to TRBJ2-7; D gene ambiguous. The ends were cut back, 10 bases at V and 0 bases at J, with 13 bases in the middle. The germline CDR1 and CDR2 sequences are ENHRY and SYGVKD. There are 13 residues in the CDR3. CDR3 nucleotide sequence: TGTGCCACCCGCGGAGCACCCTCCTACGAGCAGTACTTC. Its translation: CATRGAPSYEQYF.

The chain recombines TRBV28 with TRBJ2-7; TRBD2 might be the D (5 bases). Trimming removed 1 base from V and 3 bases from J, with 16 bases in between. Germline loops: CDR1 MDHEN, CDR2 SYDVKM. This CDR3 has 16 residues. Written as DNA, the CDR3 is TGTGCCAGCAGTTTATCCTCTTGGGAGCGGAACTACGAGCAGTACTTC. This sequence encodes CASSLSSWERNYEQYF.

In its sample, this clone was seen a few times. In DNA, the CDR3 is TGTGCCAGCAGTCCACACCCGTGGCAGGAAACCTACGAGCAGTACTTC. This encodes CASSPHPWQETYEQYF. This chain uses TRBV27 with TRBJ2-7; D uncertain. V was pared by 5 bases and J by 2 bases, with 19 bases between. CDR3 length equals 16 residues. Germline V gene sequence: CDR1 MNHEY, CDR2 SMNVEV (reference sequence).

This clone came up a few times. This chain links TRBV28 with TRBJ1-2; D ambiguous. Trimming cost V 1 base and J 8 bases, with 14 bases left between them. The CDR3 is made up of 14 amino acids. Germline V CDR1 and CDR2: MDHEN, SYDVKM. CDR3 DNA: TGTGCCAGCAGTTTATCGGACCTAACGGGGGGCTACACCTTC. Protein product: CASSLSDLTGGYTF.

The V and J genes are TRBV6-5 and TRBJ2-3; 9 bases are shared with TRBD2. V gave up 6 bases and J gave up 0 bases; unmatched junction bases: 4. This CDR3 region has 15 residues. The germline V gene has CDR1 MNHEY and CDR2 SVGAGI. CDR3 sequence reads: CASSHTSGSTDTQYF. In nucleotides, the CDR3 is TGTGCCAGCAGCCATACTAGCGGGAGCACAGATACGCAGTATTTT.

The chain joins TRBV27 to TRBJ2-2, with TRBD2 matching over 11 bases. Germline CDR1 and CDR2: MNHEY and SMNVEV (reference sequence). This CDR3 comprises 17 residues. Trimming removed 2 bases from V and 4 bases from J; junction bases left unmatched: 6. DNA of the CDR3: TGTGCCAGCAGTTTAACGCGACTAGCGGGATTCACCGGGGAGCTGTTTTTT. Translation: CASSLTRLAGFTGELFF.